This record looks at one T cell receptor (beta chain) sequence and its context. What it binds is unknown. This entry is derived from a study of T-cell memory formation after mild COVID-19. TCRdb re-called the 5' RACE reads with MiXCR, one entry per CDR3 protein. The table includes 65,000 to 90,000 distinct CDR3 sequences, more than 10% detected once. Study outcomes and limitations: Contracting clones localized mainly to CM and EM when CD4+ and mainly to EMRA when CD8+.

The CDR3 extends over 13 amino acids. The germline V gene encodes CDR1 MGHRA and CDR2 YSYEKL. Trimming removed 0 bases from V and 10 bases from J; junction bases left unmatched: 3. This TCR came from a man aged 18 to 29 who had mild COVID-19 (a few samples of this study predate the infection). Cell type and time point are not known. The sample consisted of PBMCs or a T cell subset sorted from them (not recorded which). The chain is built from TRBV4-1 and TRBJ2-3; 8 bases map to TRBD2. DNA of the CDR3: TGCGCCAGCAGCCAAGATCCGCGGGGGGCGCAGTATTTT. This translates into CASSQDPRGAQYF.